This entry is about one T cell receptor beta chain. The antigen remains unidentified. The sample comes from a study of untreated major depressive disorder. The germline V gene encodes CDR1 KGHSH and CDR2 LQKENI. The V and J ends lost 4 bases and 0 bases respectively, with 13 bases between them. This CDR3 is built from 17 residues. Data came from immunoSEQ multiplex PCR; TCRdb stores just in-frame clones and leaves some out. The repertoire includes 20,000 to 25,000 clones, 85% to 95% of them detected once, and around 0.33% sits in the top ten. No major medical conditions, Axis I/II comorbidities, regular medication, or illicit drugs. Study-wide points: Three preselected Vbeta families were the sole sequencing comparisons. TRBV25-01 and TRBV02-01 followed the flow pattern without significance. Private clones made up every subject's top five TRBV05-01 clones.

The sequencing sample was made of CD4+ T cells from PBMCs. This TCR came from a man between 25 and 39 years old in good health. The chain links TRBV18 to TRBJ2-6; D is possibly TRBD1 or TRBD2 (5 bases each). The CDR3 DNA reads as TGTGCCAGCTCACAGTCCGGGACGGCCTCTGGGGCCAACGTCCTGACTTTC. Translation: CASSQSGTASGANVLTF. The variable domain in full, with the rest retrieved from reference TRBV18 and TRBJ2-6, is NAGVMQNPRHLVRRRGQEARLRCSPMKGHSHVYWYRQLPEEGLKFMVYLQKENIIDESGMPKERFSAEFPKEGPSILRIQQVVRGDSAAYFCASSQSGTASGANVLTFGAGSRLTVL.